This T cell receptor beta chain was identified during a study of T-cell memory formation after mild COVID-19. The length of the CDR3 is 16 residues. Germline V gene lookup returns CDR1 LNHNV and CDR2 YYDKDF (reference sequence). The V segment lost 1 base and the J segment 3 bases; nucleotides outside the gene matches: 6. This clonotype turned up a few times. TCRdb analysed the 5' RACE reads with MiXCR anew, one entry per CDR3 protein. The sample has over 450,000 distinct CDR3 sequences; roughly 22% are singletons. The genes are TRBV15 and TRBJ2-1; 7 bases line up with TRBD2. The sequencing input was PBMCs or a T cell subset sorted from them (not recorded which). This TCR came from an adult woman who had mild COVID-19 (a few samples of this study predate the infection). Cell type and time point are not known. The CDR3, as DNA: TGTGCCACCAGCAGAGGTCTAGCGGAATTCTACAATGAGCAGTTCTTC. This gives the protein CATSRGLAEFYNEQFF.